Below, 8 T cell receptor beta chains from the same sample are listed, as sequenced in a study of blood T cells in healthy people across ages. PCR was performed a second time for roughly 7 to 11 cycles using a sample-barcoded 5' primer and a J-beta primer mix. MiXCR was run by TCRdb on the 5' RACE reads, yielding one entry per CDR3 protein. The table shows 800,000 or so distinct CDR3 sequences, with roughly 25% occurring only once. These sequences were also reported in another study, on T cells of mothers and their children.

The sequencing sample was made of blood. The receptors stem from a boy aged 5-17 years in good health.

The V call is TRBV6-1, the J call TRBJ1-1; no clear D gene. With 0 bases removed from V and 6 bases from J, the gap between germline ends came to 11 bases. The CDR3 is 14 amino acids. In germline, CDR1 is MNHNS, CDR2 SASEGT. CDR3 sequence (DNA): TGTGCCAGCAGTGAAGCGCTTAGGGTTGCTGAAGCTTTCTTT. It specifies CASSEALRVAEAFF.

This clonotype was seen only a few times. This sequence joins TRBV7-2 and TRBJ2-1, with D possibly TRBD1 on 5 matching bases. The J call is in doubt because the DNA end fits TRBJ2-7 better. This CDR3 region has 14 residues. CDR1 is SGHTA and CDR2 is FQGNSA in the germline V gene. CDR3 DNA: TGTGCCAGCAGCTTGCAGGGTGGGGACTACGAGCAGTACTTC. Amino acids: CASSLQGGDYEQYF.

Of note for this clonotype: No conserved phenylalanine or tryptophan is present at the end of the CDR3, so a read error is the likely explanation. In nucleotides, the CDR3 is TGTGCCAGCAGCTCCAGCAAATCACACGAGCAGTTCTTG. Protein sequence: CASSSSKSHEQFL. The chain combines TRBV11-2 with TRBJ2-1; D unclear. The germline gives CDR1 SGHAT, CDR2 FQNNGV. Trimming stripped 4 bases from V and 10 bases from J, with 14 bases between. CDR3 size: 13 residues.

This clonotype was observed a handful of times. The chain carries TRBV5-6 and TRBJ2-4; 11 bases are a match to TRBD1. This CDR3 comprises 16 residues. CDR1 and CDR2 (germline): SGHDT, YYEEEE. V was pared by 2 bases and J by 3 bases, with 4 bases of the junction left unmatched. The CDR3 loop reads CASSLRTGGVKNIQYF. DNA of the CDR3: TGTGCCAGCAGCTTAAGGACAGGGGGCGTCAAAAACATTCAGTACTTC.

Written as DNA, the CDR3 is TGTGCCAGCCGAGACCCAGGGCAGGGGTTAAATGAGCAGTTCTTC. This codes for CASRDPGQGLNEQFF. The chain uses TRBV6-2 or TRBV6-3 and TRBJ2-1, with D possibly TRBD1 on 6 matching bases. The ends were cut back, 8 bases at V and 7 bases at J, with 21 bases in the middle. The CDR3 is 15 amino acids. Germline V lookup: CDR1 MNHEY, CDR2 SVGEGT.

The chain joins TRBV28 to TRBJ2-3, with 7 bases fitting TRBD2. With V trimmed by 4 bases and J by 2 bases, 6 bases remained unmatched. There are 15 residues in the CDR3. Germline V gene lookup returns CDR1 MDHEN and CDR2 SYDVKM. This CDR3 is CASSYRTSYTDTQYF. DNA of the CDR3: TGTGCCAGCAGTTACAGGACTAGTTACACAGATACGCAGTATTTT.

The genes are TRBV7-2 and TRBJ2-2; 7 bases line up with TRBD1. Trimming cost V 4 bases and J 3 bases; bases outside gene matches: 8. The CDR3 is 16 residues long. Germline V CDR1 and CDR2: SGHTA, FQGNSA. The chain's CDR3 is CASSSRTGFYTGELFF. The CDR3 DNA reads TGTGCCAGCAGCTCCCGGACAGGCTTCTACACCGGGGAGCTGTTTTTT. Filled out from reference TRBV7-2 and TRBJ2-2, the complete variable domain reads GAGVSQSPSNKVTEKGKDVELRCDPISGHTALYWYRQSLGQGLEFLIYFQGNSAPDKSGLPSDRFSAERTGGSVSTLTIQRTQQEDSAVYLCASSSRTGFYTGELFFGEGSRLTVL.

The table lists this clonotype with a few counts. The chain employs TRBV20-1 and TRBJ1-2; no clear D gene. This CDR3 has 13 residues. Germline CDR1 and CDR2: DFQATT and SNEGSKA (reference sequence). V lost 0 bases and J 5 bases, leaving 10 bases between the germline ends. The CDR3: CSARDLTAYGYTF. CDR3 nucleotide sequence: TGCAGTGCTAGAGATCTTACCGCGTATGGCTACACCTTC.